The 13 T cell receptor beta chains given below trace back to one sample, sequenced in a study of OX40 agonist ivuxolimab in advanced cancers. Libraries were prepared by immunoSEQ multiplex PCR; TCRdb keeps only in-frame clonotypes and omits some of them. The repertoire holds approximately 100,000 clones, with over 75% as singletons. The sample consisted of CD4+ or CD8+ T cells sorted from blood, taken in a trial of the OX40 agonist ivuxolimab. These receptors originate from an adult with an advanced solid tumor such as melanoma, head and neck, liver or kidney cancer.

The chain uses TRBV19 and TRBJ2-7; 11 bases match TRBD1. Germline-derived CDR1 and CDR2 are LNHDA and SQIVND (reference sequence). J lost 1 base, V lost 6 bases, and 8 bases had no gene match. The CDR3 extends over 16 amino acids. The CDR3 reads CASRSGTGGLSYEQYF. CDR3 nucleotide sequence: TGTGCCAGTAGGTCCGGGACAGGGGGTTTGTCCTACGAGCAGTACTTC.

V usage is TRBV19 and J usage is TRBJ2-1; 10 bases align to TRBD1. V lost 0 bases, J lost 7 bases, and 6 bases stayed unmatched. The CDR3 is made up of 16 amino acids. Germline-derived CDR1 and CDR2 are LNHDA and SQIVND (reference sequence). CDR3 in amino acids: CASSIDRTGGGNEQFF. The CDR3 coding sequence is TGTGCCAGTAGTATAGACAGGACAGGGGGAGGGAATGAGCAGTTCTTC.

V is TRBV7-2 and J is TRBJ2-1, with D perhaps given as TRBD1 or TRBD2 (5 bases each). The CDR3 runs to 15 residues. V was cut by 1 base and J by 7 bases, with 14 bases left in between. Looked up from germline, CDR1 is SGHTA and CDR2 is FQGNSA. The CDR3 DNA reads TGTGCCAGCAGCTTAGTGGCGATCTGGGGGAATGAGCAGTTCTTC. Its translation: CASSLVAIWGNEQFF.

The V gene is TRBV7-2, the J gene TRBJ2-5; D gene ambiguous. Trimming shortened V by 3 bases and J by 4 bases, and 9 bases separated the two germline ends. This CDR3 comprises 13 residues. The germline V gene encodes CDR1 SGHTA and CDR2 FQGNSA. In DNA, the CDR3 is TGTGCCAGCAGCTTTTCGGGTGGAGAGACCCAGTACTTC. Encoded protein: CASSFSGGETQYF.

The DNA for the CDR3 is TGTGCCAGCAGCCCCGACAGGGCTGGAAACACCATATATTTT. Protein: CASSPDRAGNTIYF. This chain links TRBV7-3 with TRBJ1-3, with 7 bases lining up with TRBD1. Germline-derived CDR1 and CDR2 are SGHTA and FQGTGA. V lost 5 bases and J lost 2; bases outside the gene matches: 3. The CDR3 has 14 residues.

The J gene is TRBJ1-2, the V gene TRBV28; D possibly corresponds to TRBD1 (5 bases). V was pared by 4 bases and J by 2 bases, with 17 bases between. Germline assignment: CDR1 MDHEN and CDR2 SYDVKM. This CDR3 comprises 16 residues. The chain's CDR3 is CASSSRGPGPNYGYTF. CDR3 in DNA: TGTGCCAGCAGTTCAAGGGGTCCGGGACCGAACTATGGCTACACCTTC.

This clone was detected only once. The J gene is TRBJ2-1, the V gene TRBV18, with D maybe TRBD1 (7 bases). Germline loops: CDR1 KGHSH, CDR2 LQKENI. This CDR3 region has 15 residues. V was shortened by 5 bases and J by 5 bases, with 16 bases between the two germline ends. This CDR3 is CASSRVGRGDNEQFF. CDR3 coding DNA: TGTGCCAGCTCAAGGGTTGGCAGGGGGGACAATGAGCAGTTCTTC.

The chain uses TRBV7-2 and TRBJ1-5; perhaps TRBD1 as D (5 bases). The CDR3 loop spans 17 amino acids. V lost 1 base and J lost 5, with 18 bases in between. CDR1 is SGHTA and CDR2 is FQGNSA in the germline V gene. CDR3 DNA sequence: TGTGCCAGCAGCTTAGGGGGCGGCAGGGAGGGTTATCAGCCCCAGCATTTT. This sequence encodes CASSLGGGREGYQPQHF.

The V call is TRBV27, the J call TRBJ2-6; D unclear. Germline-derived CDR1 and CDR2 are MNHEY and SMNVEV (reference sequence). Trimming stripped 7 bases from V and 2 bases from J, with 6 bases between. The CDR3 spans 13 residues. The CDR3 loop reads CASKLTGANVLTF. The DNA for the CDR3 is TGTGCCAGCAAATTAACTGGGGCCAACGTCCTGACTTTC. The whole variable domain, remainder taken from reference TRBV27 and TRBJ2-6, is EAQVTQNPRYLITVTGKKLTVTCSQNMNHEYMSWYRQDPGLGLRQIYYSMNVEVTDKGDVPEGYKVSRKEKRNFPLILESPSPNQTSLYFCASKLTGANVLTFGAGSRLTVL.

The chain couples TRBV18 to TRBJ2-7; 7 bases line up with TRBD1. The CDR3 spans 15 residues. Germline V gene lookup returns CDR1 KGHSH and CDR2 LQKENI. Trimming cost V 2 bases and J 5 bases; bases outside gene matches: 9. This chain's CDR3 is CASSPYSAGGHEQYF. DNA for the CDR3: TGTGCCAGCTCACCATATTCGGCAGGGGGTCACGAGCAGTACTTC.

This chain links TRBV29-1 with TRBJ1-1; no definite D call. Trimming pared 6 bases from V and 1 base from J, leaving 15 bases between. CDR1 is SQVTM, CDR2 ANQGSEA, per germline. The CDR3 is 14 amino acids. CDR3: CSVVPVISNTEAFF. The CDR3 region has the DNA TGCAGCGTGGTACCGGTCATCTCGAACACTGAAGCTTTCTTT.

This chain uses TRBV28 with TRBJ1-1; 8 positions agree with TRBD1. The J segment lost 4 bases and the V segment lost 6 bases, leaving 10 bases of the junction unmatched. Germline values: CDR1 MDHEN, CDR2 SYDVKM. The CDR3 sequence is 15 residues long. CDR3 sequence reads: CASRRTGSLSTEAFF. Written as DNA, the CDR3 is TGTGCCAGCAGACGGACAGGGTCCCTGAGCACTGAAGCTTTCTTT.

This clone was seen a single time. The rearrangement joins TRBV15 to TRBJ2-1; D ambiguous. The CDR3 loop spans 14 amino acids. V shed 1 base and J shed 5 bases, with 9 bases lying between them. Per germline, CDR1 LNHNV and CDR2 YYDKDF (reference sequence). CDR3 residues: CATSRGGGNNEQFF. The CDR3 bases are TGTGCCACCAGCAGAGGCGGCGGTAACAATGAGCAGTTCTTC.